The source of this T cell receptor (beta chain) is a study of radiation and T cells in renal cell carcinoma. A remark on this clone: Its antigen is not known. The junction does not match germline at one end; this may be a read error.

Time point given: blood 2 weeks post-SBRT. Treatment of the sample: 15 Gy SBRT to primary tumor, nephrectomy 4 weeks later. Blood was sampled at baseline, 2 weeks and 4 weeks after SBRT. The tumor was a clear cell renal cell carcinoma. Per germline, CDR1 SGHVS and CDR2 FQNEAQ. This CDR3 comprises 13 residues. Assay: immunoSEQ multiplex PCR; the TCRdb copy retains only in-frame clones and omits some. The data show tens of thousands of clones, with 65% to 90% seen just once and roughly 20% held by the top ten. Broader study findings: Pretreatment tumor biopsies were lacking, so baseline clonotypes are unknown.

The receptor was isolated from a woman aged 45-59 years with renal cell carcinoma. J is TRBJ2-6 and V is TRBV7-8; D unresolved. This specimen was blood, taken from a patient whose treatment included radiotherapy and nephrectomy. The CDR3 spells CASRSSGANVLTF. The DNA for the CDR3 is TGTGCGAGCAGGAGCTCTGGGGCCAACGTCCTGACTTTC.